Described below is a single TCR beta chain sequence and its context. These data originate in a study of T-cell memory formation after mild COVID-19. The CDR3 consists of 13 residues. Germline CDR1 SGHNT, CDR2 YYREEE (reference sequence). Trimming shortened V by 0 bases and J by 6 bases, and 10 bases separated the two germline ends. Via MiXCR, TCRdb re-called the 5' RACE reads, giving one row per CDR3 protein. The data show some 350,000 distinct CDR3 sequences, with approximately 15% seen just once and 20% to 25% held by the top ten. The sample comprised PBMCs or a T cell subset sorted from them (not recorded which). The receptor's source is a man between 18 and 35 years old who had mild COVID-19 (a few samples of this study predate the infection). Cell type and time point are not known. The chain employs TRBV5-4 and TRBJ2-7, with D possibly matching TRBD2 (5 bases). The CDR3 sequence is CASSLGLRGEQYV. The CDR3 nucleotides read TGTGCCAGCAGCTTGGGGCTCCGGGGCGAGCAGTACGTC.